A selection of T cell receptor beta chains follows, all from one sample in a study of T cell responses to AZD1222 COVID-19 vaccine. Clones were sequenced by immunoSEQ multiplex PCR, and TCRdb holds only the in-frame ones, with some missing. The table shows fewer than 85,000 clones, with 75% to 90% occurring only once. The sequencing here drew on peripheral blood, taken 28 days after the second AZD1222 dose. The receptors stem from an adult who received the AZD1222 COVID-19 vaccine. The CDR3 runs from the conserved cysteine through the conserved F or W. The order of the fields is V gene, J gene, D gene, clone size, CDR3 length, CDR3 DNA, CDR3 protein. D genes are given only for firm matches. Clone size is stated in some rows and not others, as once, few, many or a class when expanded.

V gene: TRBV24-1; J gene: TRBJ1-2; D gene: TRBD1; clone size: .; CDR3 length: 15; CDR3 DNA: TGTGCCACCAGTGATTCACCGACAGGGAACTATGGCTACACCTTC; CDR3 protein: CATSDSPTGNYGYTF
V gene: TRBV30; J gene: TRBJ2-3; D gene: .; clone size: .; CDR3 length: 13; CDR3 DNA: TGTGCCTCGGGGGAGCTCGGCACAGATACGCAGTATTTT; CDR3 protein: CASGELGTDTQYF
V gene: TRBV29-1; J gene: TRBJ1-4; D gene: .; clone size: .; CDR3 length: 14; CDR3 DNA: TGCAGCGTTGACTTATGGGGGCGGGGAGAAAAACTGTTTTTT; CDR3 protein: CSVDLWGRGEKLFF
V gene: TRBV5-1; J gene: TRBJ1-5; D gene: TRBD1; clone size: .; CDR3 length: 14; CDR3 DNA: TGCGCCAGCAGCTTGGGGACAGGGGCTCAGCCCCAGCATTTT; CDR3 protein: CASSLGTGAQPQHF
V gene: TRBV3-1/TRBV3-2; J gene: TRBJ1-1; D gene: .; clone size: .; CDR3 length: 11; CDR3 DNA: TGTGCCAGCACCTTGGGGAGGGCGGTATTCTTT; CDR3 protein: CASTLGRAVFF
V gene: TRBV27; J gene: TRBJ2-7; D gene: .; clone size: once; CDR3 length: 12; CDR3 DNA: TGTGCCAGCAGGACGGGTTCCTACGAGCAGTACTTC; CDR3 protein: CASRTGSYEQYF
V gene: TRBV2; J gene: TRBJ1-5; D gene: .; clone size: .; CDR3 length: 14; CDR3 DNA: TGTGCCAGCAGTCCCCGGGAGGGAAATCAGCCCCAGCATTTT; CDR3 protein: CASSPREGNQPQHF
V gene: TRBV3-1/TRBV3-2; J gene: TRBJ1-5; D gene: .; clone size: .; CDR3 length: 17; CDR3 DNA: TGTGCCAGCAGCCAAGAGCGGGGAGGGGGTGGAAATCAGCCCCAGCATTTT; CDR3 protein: CASSQERGGGGNQPQHF
V gene: TRBV12-3/TRBV12-4; J gene: TRBJ2-5; D gene: .; clone size: .; CDR3 length: 13; CDR3 DNA: TGTGCCAGCAGTCCAGGGACGGAAGAGACCCAGTACTTC; CDR3 protein: CASSPGTEETQYF
V gene: TRBV30; J gene: TRBJ2-7; D gene: TRBD2; clone size: once; CDR3 length: 14; CDR3 DNA: TGTGCCTGGAGTCCGGGGGGGTCCTCCTACGAGCAGTACTTC; CDR3 protein: CAWSPGGSSYEQYF
V gene: TRBV7-3; J gene: TRBJ1-1; D gene: .; clone size: .; CDR3 length: 13; CDR3 DNA: TGTGCCAGCAGCTTAACGGCATCAACGGAGGCTTTCTTT; CDR3 protein: CASSLTASTEAFF
V gene: TRBV7-9; J gene: TRBJ2-3; D gene: TRBD2; clone size: .; CDR3 length: 16; CDR3 DNA: TGTGCCAGCAGCTTAGAGGGACTAGAAGGAGCAGATACGCAGTATTTT; CDR3 protein: CASSLEGLEGADTQYF
V gene: TRBV9; J gene: TRBJ1-3; D gene: .; clone size: .; CDR3 length: 14; CDR3 DNA: TGTGCCAGCAGCGTTTCGCAGGGTCTAAACACCATATATTTT; CDR3 protein: CASSVSQGLNTIYF
V gene: TRBV19; J gene: TRBJ2-5; D gene: .; clone size: once; CDR3 length: 11; CDR3 DNA: TGTGCCAGTAGACAACAAGAGACCCAGTACTTC; CDR3 protein: CASRQQETQYF
V gene: TRBV5-1; J gene: TRBJ1-2; D gene: TRBD1; clone size: .; CDR3 length: 14; CDR3 DNA: TGCGCCAGCAGCTTGGCAGGGGGCCCCTATGGCTACACCTTC; CDR3 protein: CASSLAGGPYGYTF
V gene: TRBV6-5; J gene: TRBJ2-5; D gene: .; clone size: .; CDR3 length: 14; CDR3 DNA: TGTGCCAGCAGGCGGCCGGGACTTCAAGAGACCCAGTACTTC; CDR3 protein: CASRRPGLQETQYF
V gene: TRBV11-3; J gene: TRBJ2-3; D gene: .; clone size: few; CDR3 length: 15; CDR3 DNA: TGTGCCAGCAGCTCCAGCACAGGGTTCACAGATACGCAGTATTTT; CDR3 protein: CASSSSTGFTDTQYF
V gene: TRBV7-2; J gene: TRBJ1-3; D gene: .; clone size: few; CDR3 length: 16; CDR3 DNA: TGTGCCAGCAGCTTATCTAAGGGGGTAGCTGGAAACACCATATATTTT; CDR3 protein: CASSLSKGVAGNTIYF
V gene: TRBV30; J gene: TRBJ2-5; D gene: .; clone size: .; CDR3 length: 14; CDR3 DNA: TGTGCCCTTAGGGGGGACTACCCCCAAGAGACCCAGTACTTC; CDR3 protein: CALRGDYPQETQYF
V gene: TRBV30; J gene: TRBJ1-3; D gene: .; clone size: .; CDR3 length: 13; CDR3 DNA: TGTGCAGGGGACGGGCAAATTGGAAACACCATATATTTT; CDR3 protein: CAGDGQIGNTIYF
V gene: TRBV10-3; J gene: TRBJ2-3; D gene: TRBD1; clone size: .; CDR3 length: 12; CDR3 DNA: TGTGCCACTGGGACAGGGGGGGATACGCAGTATTTT; CDR3 protein: CATGTGGDTQYF
V gene: TRBV4-2; J gene: TRBJ2-3; D gene: TRBD2; clone size: once; CDR3 length: 17; CDR3 DNA: TGTGCCAGCAGCCAAGAGGGGAGCGGGGGGAGAGCAGATACGCAGTATTTT; CDR3 protein: CASSQEGSGGRADTQYF
V gene: TRBV6-6; J gene: TRBJ1-1; D gene: TRBD1; clone size: .; CDR3 length: 13; CDR3 DNA: TGTGCCAGCAGTGACAGGGGGGTCACTGAAGCTTTCTTT; CDR3 protein: CASSDRGVTEAFF
V gene: TRBV11-3; J gene: TRBJ2-5; D gene: .; clone size: .; CDR3 length: 13; CDR3 DNA: TGTGCCAGCAGCTTATACCCTAAGCCGACCCAGTACTTC; CDR3 protein: CASSLYPKPTQYF
V gene: TRBV5-6; J gene: TRBJ2-3; D gene: TRBD1; clone size: .; CDR3 length: 15; CDR3 DNA: TGTGCCAGCAGGTCGACAGGGTCTGGCACAGATACGCAGTATTTT; CDR3 protein: CASRSTGSGTDTQYF
V gene: TRBV3-1/TRBV3-2; J gene: TRBJ1-1; D gene: .; clone size: .; CDR3 length: 15; CDR3 DNA: TGTGCCAGCAGCCCCATAGGAGCTCTGAACACTGAAGCTTTCTTT; CDR3 protein: CASSPIGALNTEAFF
V gene: TRBV24-1; J gene: TRBJ2-3; D gene: .; clone size: few; CDR3 length: 17; CDR3 DNA: TGTGCCACCAGTGATCTTGGAGGGGTTCGGACACAAGATACGCAGTATTTT; CDR3 protein: CATSDLGGVRTQDTQYF
V gene: TRBV29-1; J gene: TRBJ1-1; D gene: TRBD1; clone size: .; CDR3 length: 12; CDR3 DNA: TGCAGCGTGGGACAGACGAACACTGAAGCTTTCTTT; CDR3 protein: CSVGQTNTEAFF
V gene: TRBV6-5; J gene: TRBJ2-5; D gene: .; clone size: few; CDR3 length: 14; CDR3 DNA: TGTGCCAGCAGTTCCAGGTGGTTCCAAGAGACCCAGTACTTC; CDR3 protein: CASSSRWFQETQYF
V gene: TRBV9; J gene: TRBJ1-3; D gene: .; clone size: .; CDR3 length: 17; CDR3 DNA: TGTGCCAGCAGCGTATCGGCCGGGACGGTCTCTGGAAACACCATATATTTT; CDR3 protein: CASSVSAGTVSGNTIYF
V gene: TRBV9; J gene: TRBJ2-1; D gene: .; clone size: .; CDR3 length: 15; CDR3 DNA: TGTGCCAGCAGCGTATTGGCCAGGTCGGTCAATGAGCAGTTCTTC; CDR3 protein: CASSVLARSVNEQFF
V gene: TRBV7-2; J gene: TRBJ1-1; D gene: TRBD1; clone size: few; CDR3 length: 14; CDR3 DNA: TGTGCCAGCACCTACAGGGGTAGGAACACTGAAGCTTTCTTT; CDR3 protein: CASTYRGRNTEAFF
V gene: TRBV5-1; J gene: TRBJ2-3; D gene: .; clone size: .; CDR3 length: 13; CDR3 DNA: TGCGCCAGCAGCTTGGCCCTTGCAGATACGCAGTATTTT; CDR3 protein: CASSLALADTQYF
V gene: TRBV7-3; J gene: TRBJ2-2; D gene: .; clone size: .; CDR3 length: 13; CDR3 DNA: TGTGCCAGTAAGGGAGGGGGAACCGGGGAGCTGTTTTTT; CDR3 protein: CASKGGGTGELFF
V gene: TRBV4-3; J gene: TRBJ1-2; D gene: TRBD1; clone size: .; CDR3 length: 15; CDR3 DNA: TGCGCCAGCAGCCAGCGACAGGGGGCGGTCTATGGCTACACCTTC; CDR3 protein: CASSQRQGAVYGYTF
V gene: TRBV9; J gene: TRBJ1-1; D gene: .; clone size: few; CDR3 length: 14; CDR3 DNA: TGTGCCAGTATGGAGGGTTTAGGGAACACTGAAGCTTTCTTT; CDR3 protein: CASMEGLGNTEAFF
V gene: TRBV3-1/TRBV3-2; J gene: TRBJ2-4; D gene: .; clone size: .; CDR3 length: 16; CDR3 DNA: TGTGCCAGCAGCCGGAAAAACCCCTCAGCCAAAAACATTCAGTACTTC; CDR3 protein: CASSRKNPSAKNIQYF
V gene: TRBV18; J gene: TRBJ2-2; D gene: .; clone size: once; CDR3 length: 15; CDR3 DNA: TGTGCCAGCTCACCCACTGCGCATAACACCGGGGAGCTGTTTTTT; CDR3 protein: CASSPTAHNTGELFF
V gene: TRBV7-6; J gene: TRBJ2-5; D gene: .; clone size: .; CDR3 length: 15; CDR3 DNA: TGTGCCAGCAGCTTAGTCGGTGGGGTCCAAGAGACCCAGTACTTC; CDR3 protein: CASSLVGGVQETQYF
V gene: TRBV3-1/TRBV3-2; J gene: TRBJ2-1; D gene: .; clone size: once; CDR3 length: 16; CDR3 DNA: TGTGCCAGCAGCCAAGAATTAAGAGATCGGGTCAATGAGCAGTTCTTC; CDR3 protein: CASSQELRDRVNEQFF
V gene: TRBV24-1; J gene: TRBJ1-2; D gene: TRBD1; clone size: .; CDR3 length: 15; CDR3 DNA: TGTGCCACCAGTGCCCCGGGGACAGGGGTTCGTGGCTACACCTTC; CDR3 protein: CATSAPGTGVRGYTF
V gene: TRBV6-5; J gene: TRBJ2-1; D gene: TRBD2; clone size: .; CDR3 length: 15; CDR3 DNA: TGTGCCAGCAGTCAGGGACTAGCGGGAGTCAATGAGCAGTTCTTC; CDR3 protein: CASSQGLAGVNEQFF
V gene: TRBV2; J gene: TRBJ2-2; D gene: .; clone size: .; CDR3 length: 14; CDR3 DNA: TGTGCCAGCAGGAGGGGACAGAACACCGGGGAGCTGTTTTTT; CDR3 protein: CASRRGQNTGELFF
V gene: TRBV3-1/TRBV3-2; J gene: TRBJ1-1; D gene: .; clone size: few; CDR3 length: 15; CDR3 DNA: TGTGCCAGCAGCCAAGATCTTCCCAGGGACACTGAAGCTTTCTTT; CDR3 protein: CASSQDLPRDTEAFF